This T cell receptor (beta chain) was observed in a study of blood T cells in healthy people across ages. Study results and limitations: Researchers judged that diversity estimates from one million T cells fell short of true values. Bulk PBMC profiling left naive and antigen-experienced comparisons inconclusive.

CDR1 is DFQATT, CDR2 SNEGSKA, per germline (reference sequence). The CDR3 runs to 13 residues. The J segment lost 9 bases and the V segment lost 5 bases, leaving 9 bases of the junction unmatched. Through a sample-barcoded 5' primer and a J-beta primer mix, a second PCR was run for roughly 7 to 12 cycles. TCRdb reanalysed the 5' RACE reads using MiXCR and keeps one entry per CDR3 protein. Here the sample spans some 730,000 distinct CDR3 sequences, about 20% being singletons. With respect to this clonotype: Its antigen remains unidentified.

Sequencing used blood. The receptor was isolated from a man in his 70s in good health. The chain joins TRBV20-1 to TRBJ2-1; 8 bases align to TRBD2. The CDR3 loop is CSARSGTSFEQFF. The DNA for the CDR3 is TGCAGTGCTCGTTCCGGGACTAGTTTTGAGCAGTTCTTC.